Presented here are 12 T cell receptor beta chains from one specimen sequenced in a study of blood T cells in healthy people across ages. A second roughly 6 to 11 cycle PCR used barcoded and J-beta primers. TCRdb analysed the 5' RACE reads with MiXCR anew, one entry per CDR3 protein. This table has under 2,000,000 distinct CDR3 sequences, about 50% appearing once. Source material: blood. The receptors shown here come from a woman in her forties in good health.

This clonotype turned up a few times. V gene TRBV20-1 combines with J gene TRBJ2-7; maybe TRBD1 (7 bases). V was pared by 0 bases and J by 3 bases, with 15 bases between. The germline V gene encodes CDR1 DFQATT and CDR2 SNEGSKA (reference sequence). There are 15 residues in the CDR3. DNA of the CDR3: TGCAGTGCTAGAGATCTGACAGGGAGGAACTACGAGCAGTACTTC. Encoded protein: CSARDLTGRNYEQYF.

The chain joins TRBV9 to TRBJ2-1; 8 bases are shared with TRBD1. The J segment lost 4 bases and the V segment lost 4 bases, leaving 10 bases of the junction unmatched. Per germline, CDR1 SGDLS and CDR2 YYNGEE. The CDR3 is 16 amino acids. CDR3 protein: CASSPNSGQEYNEQFF. As DNA, the CDR3 is TGTGCCAGCAGCCCCAACTCGGGACAGGAATACAATGAGCAGTTCTTC.

The chain employs TRBV20-1 and TRBJ1-2, with D possibly matching TRBD1 (5 bases). V lost 3 bases and J 4 bases, leaving 15 bases between the germline ends. CDR3 length: 14 amino acids. From germline, CDR1 is DFQATT and CDR2 SNEGSKA (reference sequence). This chain's CDR3 is CSARGQGVSYGYTF. The CDR3 DNA reads TGCAGTGCTAGGGGGCAGGGTGTTAGCTATGGCTACACCTTC.

The gene calls are TRBV7-9 and TRBJ2-1; D is possibly TRBD1 or TRBD2 (5 bases each). There are 17 residues in the CDR3. CDR1 and CDR2 from the germline V gene are SEHNR and FQNEAQ (reference sequence). The V end was cut by 1 base, the J end by 5 bases, with 18 bases between. The CDR3 region has the DNA TGTGCCAGCAGCTTAGAAGAAGGGACCAGGGAAGACAATGAGCAGTTCTTC. It codes for CASSLEEGTREDNEQFF. Drawing the rest from reference TRBV7-9 and TRBJ2-1, the complete variable domain is DTGVSQNPRHKITKRGQNVTFRCDPISEHNRLYWYRQTLGQGPEFLTYFQNEAQLEKSRLLSDRFSAERPKGSFSTLEIQRTEQGDSAMYLCASSLEEGTREDNEQFFGPGTRLTVL.

The V and J genes are TRBV6-5 and TRBJ1-2; 7 bases are a match to TRBD1. The V gene end was trimmed by 6 bases and the J gene end by 8 bases; junction bases not matched to a gene: 15. The CDR3 consists of 15 residues. Germline assignment: CDR1 MNHEY and CDR2 SVGAGI. The CDR3 here is CASRAPGTASGGYTF. The CDR3 DNA follows: TGTGCCAGCAGAGCACCGGGGACAGCGTCGGGAGGCTACACCTTC.

This chain joins TRBV6-2 or TRBV6-3 and TRBJ2-7; TRBD2 might be the D (5 bases). Germline lookup yields CDR1 MNHEY and CDR2 SVGEGT. CDR3 length equals 15 residues. V dropped 8 bases and J dropped 7 bases, with 24 bases sitting between them. CDR3 sequence: CASHPYGVSYNEQYF. The CDR3 bases are TGTGCCAGCCATCCCTACGGGGTCTCCTACAATGAGCAGTACTTC.

The CDR3 DNA reads as TGCGCCAGCAGCTTGTACTCGACCCTTGCCACCTACAATGAGCAGTACTTC. As protein: CASSLYSTLATYNEQYF. The J gene is TRBJ2-4, the V gene TRBV5-1, with no clear D. Trimming shortened V by 1 base and J by 13 bases, and 27 bases separated the two germline ends. Germline V lookup: CDR1 SGHRS, CDR2 YFSETQ. The CDR3 loop spans 17 amino acids.

This clonotype was seen once. CDR3 residues: CSVEPKSSYNEQYF. The CDR3 DNA is TGCAGCGTTGAACCCAAAAGCTCCTACAATGAGCAGTACTTC. The chain combines TRBV29-1 with TRBJ2-1; D is uncertain. The tail of the sequence fits TRBJ2-7 better, so the J call may be wrong. Germline CDR1 and CDR2: SQVTM and ANQGSEA. This CDR3 spans 14 amino acids.

The chain joins TRBV7-3 to TRBJ2-3, with 9 nucleotides matching TRBD2. Trimming cost V 0 bases and J 2 bases; bases outside gene matches: 21. The germline CDR1 and CDR2 sequences are SGHTA and FQGTGA. The CDR3 runs to 22 residues. The CDR3 loop is CASSLTPVDSALAGDLTDTQYF. In DNA, the CDR3 is TGTGCCAGCAGCTTAACCCCCGTCGACAGCGCATTAGCGGGGGACCTCACAGATACGCAGTATTTT.

This rearrangement joins TRBV25-1 to TRBJ1-6; D call uncertain. V was trimmed by 9 bases and J by 7 bases, leaving 16 bases between them. The germline gives CDR1 MGHDK, CDR2 SYGVNS. This CDR3 contains 14 residues. This CDR3 is CASSTIGGNSPLHF. The CDR3 DNA reads TGTGCCAGTTCGACCATAGGTGGGAATTCACCCCTCCACTTT.

This clonotype has just a few counts. The chain is built from TRBV7-2 and TRBJ2-5; D gene uncertain. The CDR3 covers 15 residues. Trimming left V 5 bases short and J 7 bases short, with 20 bases between. Germline CDR1 and CDR2: SGHTA and FQGNSA. This CDR3 is CASSPKILVGRTQYF. CDR3 bases: TGTGCCAGCAGCCCTAAAATTCTAGTGGGTAGGACCCAGTACTTC.

The genes are TRBV24-1 and TRBJ2-1; D gene ambiguous. The CDR3 is 15 residues long. CDR1 KGHDR and CDR2 SFDVKD come from the germline V gene. Trimming stripped 0 bases from V and 2 bases from J, with 7 bases between. CDR3 sequence reads: CATSDLGGAYNEQFF. In DNA form, the CDR3 reads TGTGCCACCAGTGATTTGGGCGGCGCCTACAATGAGCAGTTCTTC.